The sequence of this T cell receptor (beta chain) was determined in a study of blood T cell repertoires in COVID-19. Background on the study: The origin of the acute and convalescent COVID-19 samples was the United States, Italy and Spain. PBMCs, B-cell-depleted T cells, or T cells provided the cDNA or gDNA that made up the material.

Per the authors' pipeline: Estimation of nucleated cell counts relied on the amplification of reference gene primers. Repertoires were generated with immunoSEQ multiplex PCR, while TCRdb's copy carries only in-frame clones and drops some. Clone size and the V and J calls come from that table; the DNA yielded D and trimming. Of roughly 80,000 clones listed, 88% are singletons. Trimming stripped 5 bases from V and 5 bases from J, with 11 bases between. Looked up from germline, CDR1 is LGHNA and CDR2 is YSLEER. The CDR3 has 13 amino acids. Sample: peripheral blood. The source is a woman of 80 years or more with acute or convalescent COVID-19. This chain joins TRBV4-3 and TRBJ2-3; D uncertain. CDR3 region: CASSNWAQDTQYF. The CDR3 nucleotides read TGCGCCAGCAGCAACTGGGCCCAAGATACGCAGTATTTT.